This record looks at one TCR beta chain sequence and its context. Germline CDR1 reads MNHEY; CDR2 reads SMNVEV (reference sequence). The CDR3 has 15 residues. Deletions cut 5 bases from V and 0 bases from J, with 11 bases between. Primers included in the PCR were 60 Vbeta and 13 Jbeta primers. Sequencing used immunoSEQ multiplex PCR; TCRdb keeps in-frame clones, though not all of them. The sample lists 140,000 to 150,000 clones; 75% to 90% were seen once. This sample is part of a study of cytomegalovirus exposure and HLA in healthy donors. The sequence was obtained from a woman in her 30s in good health and CMV-seronegative. J is TRBJ2-1 and V is TRBV27, with D perhaps TRBD1 (5 bases). Sequenced material: PBMCs. CDR3 sequence reads: CASSPDSNSYNEQFF. CDR3 in DNA: TGTGCCAGCAGTCCAGACAGTAACTCCTACAATGAGCAGTTCTTC.